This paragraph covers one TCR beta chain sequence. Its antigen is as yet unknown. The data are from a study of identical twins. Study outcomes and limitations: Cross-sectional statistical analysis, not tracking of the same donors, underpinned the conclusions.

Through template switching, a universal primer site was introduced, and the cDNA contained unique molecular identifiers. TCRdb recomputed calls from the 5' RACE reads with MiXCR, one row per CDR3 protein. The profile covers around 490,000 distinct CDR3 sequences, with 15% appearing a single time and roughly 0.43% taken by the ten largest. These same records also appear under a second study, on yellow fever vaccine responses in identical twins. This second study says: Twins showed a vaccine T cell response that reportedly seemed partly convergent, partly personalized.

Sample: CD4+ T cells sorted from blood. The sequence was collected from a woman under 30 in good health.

Here the CDR3 reads CASSAVGTGDDEQFF. Written as DNA, the CDR3 is TGTGCCAGCTCAGCGGTAGGGACAGGGGACGATGAGCAGTTCTTC. The chain links TRBV18 to TRBJ2-1, with 10 bases identical to TRBD1. CDR3 length: 15 amino acids. Germline CDR1 is KGHSH and CDR2 is LQKENI. V lost 5 bases and J lost 8; bases outside the gene matches: 9. The whole variable domain, remainder taken from reference TRBV18 and TRBJ2-1, is NAGVMQNPRHLVRRRGQEARLRCSPMKGHSHVYWYRQLPEEGLKFMVYLQKENIIDESGMPKERFSAEFPKEGPSILRIQQVVRGDSAAYFCASSAVGTGDDEQFFGPGTRLTVL.